Below, 14 T cell receptor beta chains from the same sample are listed, as sequenced in a study of blood T cell repertoires in COVID-19. Using immunoSEQ multiplex PCR, the repertoire was profiled, and TCRdb retains in-frame clones only, with some absent. The profile covers around 300,000 clones, with around 90% appearing a single time and 1.5% to 2% taken by the ten largest. Source material: PBMCs or T cells enriched from blood (not recorded which). These receptors all stem from a woman between 18 and 29 years old with acute COVID-19.

This chain joins TRBV19 and TRBJ2-7; D gene ambiguous. The CDR3 totals 16 residues. Per germline, CDR1 LNHDA and CDR2 SQIVND (reference sequence). Trimming took off 5 bases at V and 0 bases at J, with 17 bases between the two ends. CDR3 nucleotides: TGTGCCAGTAGTGCCGGGTTCCGGAGCTTCTCCTACGAGCAGTACTTC. Amino acids: CASSAGFRSFSYEQYF.

This chain connects TRBV3-1 (or the pseudogene TRBV3-2) to TRBJ2-3; 8 bases align to TRBD2. V trimming: 0 bases; J trimming: 2 bases; junction bases outside the gene matches: 4. This CDR3 contains 16 residues. Germline V gene data show CDR1 as LGHDT and CDR2 as YNNKEL (reference sequence). The CDR3, as DNA: TGTGCCAGCAGCCAAGATTTACTAGCGGTCACAGATACGCAGTATTTT. It is translated as CASSQDLLAVTDTQYF.

The chain couples TRBV4-2 to TRBJ2-3; tentatively, D is TRBD2 (7 bases). V gave up 2 bases and J gave up 5 bases, with 14 bases separating them. This CDR3 comprises 15 residues. Germline-derived CDR1 and CDR2 are LGHNA and YNFKEQ. CDR3 region: CASSQSLGGQDTQYF. The CDR3 nucleotides are TGTGCCAGCAGCCAATCCTTGGGGGGGCAAGATACGCAGTATTTT.

This clone was counted only a few times. This chain links TRBV19 with TRBJ2-3; 8 bases match TRBD2. CDR1 and CDR2 from the germline V gene are LNHDA and SQIVND (reference sequence). Trimming removed 9 bases from V and 4 bases from J; junction bases left unmatched: 9. This CDR3 contains 14 residues. CDR3 coding DNA: TGTGCCAGCGATAGCGGGAAAGGTGCAGATACGCAGTATTTT. Protein: CASDSGKGADTQYF.

V is TRBV5-1 and J is TRBJ1-2; 8 bases agree with TRBD1. Trimming took 4 bases from V and 5 from J; bases not matched to a gene: 4. Per germline, CDR1 SGHRS and CDR2 YFSETQ. The length of the CDR3 is 13 residues. This chain's CDR3 is CASSPGQAYGYTF. The CDR3 DNA is TGCGCCAGCAGCCCGGGACAGGCTTATGGCTACACCTTC.

This chain uses TRBV6-4 with TRBJ2-7, with 9 bases lining up with TRBD2. Germline V gene sequence: CDR1 MRHNA, CDR2 SNTAGT. CDR3 length: 13 residues. DNA for the CDR3: TGTGCTCCGAGGGTAGCGGGAGCCCACGAGCAGTACTTC. It translates to CAPRVAGAHEQYF.

This sequence joins TRBV20-1 and TRBJ1-2; TRBD1 is a possible D gene (5 bases). CDR3 size: 12 residues. Trimming stripped 3 bases from V and 2 bases from J, with 7 bases between. Germline assignment: CDR1 DFQATT and CDR2 SNEGSKA (reference sequence). CDR3 amino acids: CSASRGNYGYTF. CDR3 bases: TGCAGTGCTAGTCGGGGGAACTATGGCTACACCTTC.

The rearrangement uses TRBV14 and TRBJ1-1, with TRBD1 matching 7 bases. V dropped 8 bases and J dropped 7; count of bases not matched to a gene: 10. CDR1 is SGHDN and CDR2 is FVKESK in the germline V gene. This CDR3 is 13 amino acids long. The CDR3 region is CASSPRTGFEAFF. In nucleotides, the CDR3 is TGTGCCAGCTCCCCTAGGACAGGTTTTGAAGCTTTCTTT.

The V call is TRBV19, the J call TRBJ2-7; possible D gene TRBD2, 5 bases. V lost 4 bases, J lost 5 bases, and 15 bases lay in between. The CDR3 runs to 14 residues. The germline CDR1 and CDR2 sequences are LNHDA and SQIVND (reference sequence). This CDR3 reads CASSRLAARDEQYF. The CDR3 DNA reads TGTGCCAGTAGTAGGCTAGCAGCCCGGGACGAGCAGTACTTC. The full variable domain, completed using reference TRBV19 and TRBJ2-7, is DGGITQSPKYLFRKEGQNVTLSCEQNLNHDAMYWYRQDPGQGLRLIYYSQIVNDFQKGDIAEGYSVSREKKESFPLTVTSAQKNPTAFYLCASSRLAARDEQYFGPGTRLTVT.

The chain employs TRBV4-1 and TRBJ2-3, with a possible D match to TRBD2 (5 bases). Germline CDR1 and CDR2: MGHRA and YSYEKL. The length of the CDR3 is 19 residues. Trimming left V 0 bases short and J 4 bases short, with 23 bases between. The CDR3 DNA reads TGCGCCAGCAGCCAAGATCGGGTCGGGCTAGCCTCCCCACCAGATACGCAGTATTTT. Translation: CASSQDRVGLASPPDTQYF.

This clone has a single count. The chain carries TRBV6-1 and TRBJ2-7; 8 nucleotides align to TRBD1. V shed 11 bases and J 5 bases; nucleotides not matched to a gene: 14. The germline V gene has CDR1 MNHNS and CDR2 SASEGT. The CDR3 is 14 amino acids. This CDR3 reads CAANNRGKGDEQYF. The CDR3 coding sequence is TGTGCCGCCAACAACAGGGGGAAGGGCGACGAGCAGTACTTC.

The chain joins TRBV24-1 to TRBJ2-3; 12 bases match TRBD2. The CDR3 contains 17 residues. V trimming: 0 bases; J trimming: 2 bases; junction bases outside the gene matches: 2. The germline gives CDR1 KGHDR, CDR2 SFDVKD. CDR3 region: CATSDLRTSGDTDTQYF. CDR3 coding DNA: TGTGCCACCAGTGATTTGCGGACTAGCGGGGACACAGATACGCAGTATTTT.

V gene TRBV5-4 combines with J gene TRBJ1-6; tentatively, D is TRBD1 (6 bases). V lost 4 bases and J 5 bases, leaving 10 bases between the germline ends. Germline V lookup: CDR1 SGHNT, CDR2 YYREEE (reference sequence). The CDR3 has 14 amino acids. The CDR3 bases are TGTGCCAGCAGCCAGGACAGTCATAATTCACCCCTCCACTTT. Its translation is CASSQDSHNSPLHF. The full variable domain, completed using reference TRBV5-4 and TRBJ1-6, is ETGVTQSPTHLIKTRGQQVTLRCSSQSGHNTVSWYQQALGQGPQFIFQYYREEENGRGNFPPRFSGLQFPNYSSELNVNALELDDSALYLCASSQDSHNSPLHFGNGTRLTVT.

This clone was counted a single time. V gene TRBV27 combines with J gene TRBJ2-6, with 9 bases matching TRBD1. This CDR3 has 19 amino acids. V lost 5 bases and J lost 0; bases outside the gene matches: 11. Germline V gene lookup returns CDR1 MNHEY and CDR2 SMNVEV (reference sequence). The CDR3: CASSPIDRGIFSGANVLTF. In DNA form, the CDR3 reads TGTGCCAGCAGTCCAATCGACAGGGGGATTTTCTCTGGGGCCAACGTCCTGACTTTC.